This T cell receptor (beta chain) was observed in a study of T cell repertoires in cytomegalovirus infection. V lost 5 bases and J lost 10; bases outside the gene matches: 11. The germline CDR1 and CDR2 sequences are SGHVS and FNYEAQ. The CDR3 is 15 amino acids. Study-wide results and limits: Summed public TCR beta family frequency identified CMV carriers bearing the relevant HLA.

TCRdb reprocessed the reads with MiXCR, giving one entry per CDR3 protein. Of approximately 550,000 distinct CDR3 sequences listed, 16% are singletons. This clonotype was picked up many times. Its antigen remains unknown. The sequenced sample was CD8+ T cells from PBMCs. This receptor was taken from a human donor in good health (CMV status not recorded). Some clones in this sample may be carry-over from other donors' samples. The chain couples TRBV7-6 to TRBJ2-1; TRBD2 aligns across 10 bases. This CDR3 reads CASSLSGGPRIEQFF. The CDR3 nucleotides are TGTGCCAGCAGCCTTAGCGGGGGGCCACGTATCGAGCAGTTCTTC.